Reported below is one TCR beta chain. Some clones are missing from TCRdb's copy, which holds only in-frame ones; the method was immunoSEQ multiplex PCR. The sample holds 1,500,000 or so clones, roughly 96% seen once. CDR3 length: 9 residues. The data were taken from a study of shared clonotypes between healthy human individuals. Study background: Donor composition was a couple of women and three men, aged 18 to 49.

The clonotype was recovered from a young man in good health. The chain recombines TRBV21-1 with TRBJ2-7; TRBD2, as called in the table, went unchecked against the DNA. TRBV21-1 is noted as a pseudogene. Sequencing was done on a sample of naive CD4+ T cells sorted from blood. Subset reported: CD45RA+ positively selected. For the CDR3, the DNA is TGTGCCATTCCTACCGAGCAGTACTTC. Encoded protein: CAIPTEQYF.